The rows below give T cell receptor beta chains drawn from one sample of a study of T cells in localized non-small cell lung cancer. Sequencing used immunoSEQ multiplex PCR; TCRdb keeps in-frame clones, though not all of them. The data contain some 130,000 clones, around 92% of them singletons. The source was peripheral blood, collected before any cancer treatment. Receptors were obtained from a female donor aged 60 or older with stage I lung adenocarcinoma. Each CDR3 is given with its conserved first and last residue.

v_gene	j_gene	CDR3aa
TRBV6-6	TRBJ2-3	CASSGSDSFTDTQYF
TRBV9	TRBJ2-3	CASSAQGTPTDTQYF
TRBV21-1	TRBJ1-3	CASSKDFWDRPKEGIENTIYF
TRBV27	TRBJ1-5	CASSFGGSGQPQHF
TRBV18	TRBJ2-1	CASSVPEASSYNEQFF
TRBV5-1	TRBJ1-4	CASTRGDSTNEKLFF
TRBV29-1	TRBJ1-2	CSAHPAGIGYTF
TRBV2	TRBJ1-2	CASSQTRGDNYGYTF
TRBV5-4	TRBJ1-1	CASSWAGGSLNTEAFF
TRBV7-8	TRBJ1-1	CASSPRNTEAFF
TRBV6-5	TRBJ2-6	CASVASGANVLTF
TRBV5-1	TRBJ2-5	CASSLGLAGVQETQYF
TRBV5-1	TRBJ2-3	CASNPVVTDTQYF
TRBV29-1	TRBJ2-3	CSVKGLAGPTDTQYF
TRBV29-1	TRBJ1-2	CSGGGGNYGYTF
TRBV5-4	TRBJ1-3	CASSLEAVGNTIYF
TRBV4-1	TRBJ2-5	CASSQDRGSQETQYF
TRBV28	TRBJ2-1	CASTGMASGRAHEQFF
TRBV11-2	TRBJ2-1	CASSSISSGYEQFF
TRBV29-1	TRBJ2-1	CSAGTGAAREFF
TRBV2	TRBJ1-3	CASSTPGQGGSSGNTIYF
TRBV30	TRBJ1-2	CAWSFSRGSYGYTF
TRBV19	TRBJ1-5	CASSTQGNQPQHF
TRBV7-2	TRBJ2-7	CASSSGLAGVYEQYF
TRBV9	TRBJ2-7	CASSLRGGEQYF
TRBV15	TRBJ2-7	CATSRDYRLAGEYEQYF
TRBV6-5	TRBJ2-2	CASSTGLKNTGELFF
TRBV29-1	TRBJ2-1	CSVGGLLTSGRVLKPNEQFF
TRBV7-9	TRBJ2-3	CASSRGTADTQYF
TRBV5-1	TRBJ2-2	CASSPALGQGFGELFF
TRBV11-2	TRBJ2-3	CASSTTSGSVADTQYF
TRBV18	TRBJ2-3	CASSPPRLAGGLDTQYF
TRBV7-6	TRBJ2-7	CASSMGQGSTYEQYF
TRBV6-6	TRBJ1-5	CASSYGLQNSNQPQHF
TRBV28	TRBJ2-2	CASSFSSGRTTGELFF
TRBV27	TRBJ2-6	CASSRQGQSGANVLTF
TRBV9	TRBJ2-1	CASSVGGTGRNEQFF
TRBV15	TRBJ2-3	CATSRDADVSVGDTQYF
TRBV19	TRBJ1-1	CASSIGGRGLRTEAFF
TRBV7-3	TRBJ2-7	CASSLTGTGSHEQYF